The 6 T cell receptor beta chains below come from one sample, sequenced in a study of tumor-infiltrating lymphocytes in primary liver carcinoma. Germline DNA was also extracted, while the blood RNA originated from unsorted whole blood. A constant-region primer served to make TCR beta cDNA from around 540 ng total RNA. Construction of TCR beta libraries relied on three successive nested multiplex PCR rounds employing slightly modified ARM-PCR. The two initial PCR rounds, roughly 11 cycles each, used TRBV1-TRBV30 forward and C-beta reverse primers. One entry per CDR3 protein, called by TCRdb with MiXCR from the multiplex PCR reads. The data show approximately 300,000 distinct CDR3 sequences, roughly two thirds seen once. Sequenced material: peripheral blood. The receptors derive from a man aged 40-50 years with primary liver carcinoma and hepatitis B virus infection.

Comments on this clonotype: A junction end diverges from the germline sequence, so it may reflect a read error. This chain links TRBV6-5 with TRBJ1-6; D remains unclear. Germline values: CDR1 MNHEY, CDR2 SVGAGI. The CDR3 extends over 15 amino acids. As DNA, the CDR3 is TGTGCCAGCAGTTGGAAAGGGCTGAGCAATTCACCCTTCCACTTT. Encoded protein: CASSWKGLSNSPFHF.

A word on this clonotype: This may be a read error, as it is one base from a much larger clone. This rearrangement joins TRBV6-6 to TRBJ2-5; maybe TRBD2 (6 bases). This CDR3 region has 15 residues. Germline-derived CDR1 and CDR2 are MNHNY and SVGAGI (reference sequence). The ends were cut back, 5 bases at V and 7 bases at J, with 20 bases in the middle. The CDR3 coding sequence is TGTGCCAGCAGTGAGGCGGGGCTTGTGGAAGTGACCCAGTACTTC. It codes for CASSEAGLVEVTQYF.

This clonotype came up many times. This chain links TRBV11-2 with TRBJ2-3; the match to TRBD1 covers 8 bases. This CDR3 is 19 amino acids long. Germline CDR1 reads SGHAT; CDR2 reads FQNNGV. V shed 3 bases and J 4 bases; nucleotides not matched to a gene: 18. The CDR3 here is CASSFVATGVGHWADTQYF. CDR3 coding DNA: TGTGCCAGCAGCTTTGTTGCGACAGGGGTTGGGCACTGGGCAGATACGCAGTATTTT.

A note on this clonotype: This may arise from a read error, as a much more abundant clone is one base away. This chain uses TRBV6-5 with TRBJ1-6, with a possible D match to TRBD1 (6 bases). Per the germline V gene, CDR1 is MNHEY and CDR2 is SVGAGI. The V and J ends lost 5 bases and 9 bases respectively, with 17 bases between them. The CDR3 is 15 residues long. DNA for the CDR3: TGTGCCAGCAGTACCCCCGGGGACATGACTTCACCCCTCCACTTT. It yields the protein CASSTPGDMTSPLHF.

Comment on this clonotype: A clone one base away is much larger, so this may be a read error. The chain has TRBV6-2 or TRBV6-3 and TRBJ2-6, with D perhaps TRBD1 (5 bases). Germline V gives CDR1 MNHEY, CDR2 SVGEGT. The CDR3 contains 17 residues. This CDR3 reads CASSHAGRSSGAYVLTF. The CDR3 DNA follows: TGTGCCAGCAGTCACGCAGGCAGATCCTCTGGGGCCTACGTCCTGACTTTC.

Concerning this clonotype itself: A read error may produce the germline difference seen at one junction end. The CDR3 DNA follows: TGTGTCAGCAGCTTAAGTTTGGAGGACACCGGGGAGCTGTTTTTT. It encodes CVSSLSLEDTGELFF. V is TRBV11-2 and J is TRBJ2-2; maybe TRBD2 (5 bases). The CDR3 length is 15 residues. Germline V gene lookup returns CDR1 SGHAT and CDR2 FQNNGV.